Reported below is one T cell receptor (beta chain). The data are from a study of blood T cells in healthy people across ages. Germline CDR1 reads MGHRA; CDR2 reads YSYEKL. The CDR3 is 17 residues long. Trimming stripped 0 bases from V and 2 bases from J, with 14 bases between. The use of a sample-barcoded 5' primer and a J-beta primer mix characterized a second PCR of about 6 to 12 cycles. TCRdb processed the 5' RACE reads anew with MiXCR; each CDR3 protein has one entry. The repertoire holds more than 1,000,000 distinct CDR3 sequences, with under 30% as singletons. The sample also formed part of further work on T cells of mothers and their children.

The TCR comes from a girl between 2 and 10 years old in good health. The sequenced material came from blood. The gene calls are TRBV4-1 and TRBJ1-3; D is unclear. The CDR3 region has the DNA TGCGCCAGCAGCCAAGACGGCAGGCTTCAAACTGGAAACACCATATATTTT. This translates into CASSQDGRLQTGNTIYF.